This T cell receptor beta chain was sequenced in a study of tumor and adjacent non-tumor tissue in lung cancer. The library came from three nested PCR rounds adapted from ARM-PCR protocols. TCRdb independently ran MiXCR on the multiplex PCR reads; one entry per CDR3 protein. The sample consists of some 68,000 distinct CDR3 sequences, approximately 73% of them appearing once. The CDR3 is 16 amino acids. Germline trimming cut 6 bases from V and 8 bases from J; bases unmatched to any gene: 15. Germline CDR1 MNHEY, CDR2 SVGAGI. This sample's RNA came from whole unsorted tissue. Distant lung tissue was collected more than 3 cm away from the tumor edge.

This chain uses TRBV6-5 with TRBJ2-1; TRBD1 matches at 8 bases. The clonotype originates from a man between 60 and 75 years old with non-small cell lung cancer. Sequenced: distant non-tumor lung tissue. CDR3 region: CASRPDRGPPYDEQFF. The CDR3 DNA follows: TGTGCCAGCAGGCCAGACAGGGGACCCCCCTATGATGAGCAGTTCTTC.